The 11 T cell receptor beta chains listed next were all sequenced from one sample in a study of shared clonotypes between healthy human individuals. Only in-frame clones appear in the TCRdb table, and some are missing; sequencing was by immunoSEQ multiplex PCR. Altogether hundreds of thousands of clones are present, more than 70% being singletons, with the ten largest covering around 1.8%. Input material: memory CD4+ T cells sorted from blood. Subset described: CD45RA-negative fraction. All receptors derive from a woman aged 25 to 45 in good health.

This chain uses TRBV5-4 with TRBJ1-2, with D uncertain. CDR1 and CDR2 (germline): SGHNT, YYREEE (reference sequence). CDR3 length: 15 residues. V lost 0 bases, J lost 4 bases, and 13 bases lay in between. This CDR3 is CASSLGPETSYGYTF. The CDR3 DNA sequence: TGTGCCAGCAGCTTGGGCCCAGAAACCTCCTATGGCTACACCTTC. Combining the CDR3 with reference TRBV5-4 and TRBJ1-2 gives the whole variable domain ETGVTQSPTHLIKTRGQQVTLRCSSQSGHNTVSWYQQALGQGPQFIFQYYREEENGRGNFPPRFSGLQFPNYSSELNVNALELDDSALYLCASSLGPETSYGYTFGSGTRLTVV.

The rearrangement uses TRBV5-1 and TRBJ2-2, with 8 bases lining up with TRBD1. This CDR3 spans 14 amino acids. Germline trimming cut 6 bases from V and 7 bases from J; bases unmatched to any gene: 8. Germline loops: CDR1 SGHRS, CDR2 YFSETQ. The DNA of the CDR3 is TGCGCCAGCAACCCGACAGGGGAGAGCGGGGAGCTGTTTTTT. Its protein product is CASNPTGESGELFF. The whole variable domain, filled in from reference TRBV5-1 and TRBJ2-2, reads KAGVTQTPRYLIKTRGQQVTLSCSPISGHRSVSWYQQTPGQGLQFLFEYFSETQRNKGNFPGRFSGRQFSNSRSEMNVSTLELGDSALYLCASNPTGESGELFFGEGSRLTVL.

Concerning this clone: Other DNA variants within this sample encode the same CDR3. The V and J genes are TRBV5-1 and TRBJ2-2, with D perhaps TRBD1 (7 bases). The V end was cut by 1 base, the J end by 4 bases, with 8 bases between. The CDR3 totals 14 residues. CDR1 is SGHRS, CDR2 YFSETQ, per germline. The CDR3 is CASSLQGGTGELFF. The CDR3 DNA sequence: TGCGCCAGCAGCTTGCAGGGGGGCACCGGGGAGCTGTTTTTT.

The CDR3 loop is CASENGRGAETQYF. Here the CDR3 DNA reads TGTGCCAGCGAGAACGGGCGCGGCGCGGAGACCCAGTACTTC. The J gene is TRBJ2-5, the V gene TRBV18, with D uncertain. V was trimmed by 8 bases and J by 5 bases, leaving 18 bases between them. From germline, CDR1 is KGHSH and CDR2 LQKENI. The CDR3 length is 14 residues.

This sequence joins TRBV6-6 and TRBJ1-1; the D is unclear. Trimming stripped 0 bases from V and 2 bases from J, with 10 bases between. CDR3 length: 15 residues. Germline CDR1 and CDR2: MNHNY and SVGAGI (reference sequence). CDR3 residues: CASSYSLQTNTEAFF. CDR3 DNA: TGTGCCAGCAGTTACTCTCTCCAAACAAACACTGAAGCTTTCTTT.

The chain links TRBV29-1 to TRBJ1-2; no reliable D call. The CDR3 extends over 13 amino acids. V gave up 4 bases and J gave up 3 bases, with 12 bases separating them. Per the germline V gene, CDR1 is SQVTM and CDR2 is ANQGSEA. The CDR3 DNA sequence: TGCAGCGTTGTCCGGCCAGGTGACTATGGCTACACCTTC. This codes for CSVVRPGDYGYTF. Combining the CDR3 with reference TRBV29-1 and TRBJ1-2 gives the whole variable domain SAVISQKPSRDICQRGTSLTIQCQVDSQVTMMFWYRQQPGQSLTLIATANQGSEATYESGFVIDKFPISRPNLTFSTLTVSNMSPEDSSIYLCSVVRPGDYGYTFGSGTRLTVV.

The CDR3 region has the DNA TGTGCCACCGCGGGGGGAAGAAACTATGGCTACACCTTC. Translating gives CATAGGRNYGYTF. The V call is TRBV6-5, the J call TRBJ1-2; tentatively, D is TRBD1 (5 bases). This CDR3 spans 13 amino acids. The V gene lost 10 bases and the J gene lost 2 bases, with 14 bases spanning the gap. Germline CDR1 is MNHEY and CDR2 is SVGAGI.

CDR3 bases: TGTGCCAGCAGTCGAGGCTCTAGCGGGAAGGCGTACGAGCAGTACTTC. Translation: CASSRGSSGKAYEQYF. The chain is built from TRBV5-4 and TRBJ2-7; 9 nucleotides line up with TRBD2. Germline CDR1 reads SGHNT; CDR2 reads YYREEE (reference sequence). The CDR3 is made up of 16 amino acids. V lost 5 bases and J lost 4; bases outside the gene matches: 13.

This chain joins TRBV28 and TRBJ2-1; weak D call: TRBD1 (6 bases). Trimming shortened V by 3 bases and J by 0 bases, and 15 bases separated the two germline ends. Germline CDR1 MDHEN, CDR2 SYDVKM. The CDR3 is 17 amino acids. The CDR3 here is CASSLGAGRSSYNEQFF. Written as DNA, the CDR3 is TGTGCCAGCAGTTTGGGGGCAGGGCGGAGCTCCTACAATGAGCAGTTCTTC.

The V and J genes are TRBV9 and TRBJ1-2, with 7 bases lining up with TRBD1. Germline V CDR1 and CDR2: SGDLS, YYNGEE. This CDR3 spans 14 amino acids. The V segment lost 2 bases and the J segment 3 bases; nucleotides outside the gene matches: 4. CDR3 protein: CASSVGDSDYGYTF. The CDR3 nucleotides are TGTGCCAGCAGCGTGGGGGACAGCGACTATGGCTACACCTTC.

The genes are TRBV6-6 and TRBJ2-7, with no clear D. The V gene lost 6 bases and the J gene lost 5 bases, with 20 bases spanning the gap. Germline V gives CDR1 MNHNY, CDR2 SVGAGI (reference sequence). The CDR3 is 15 amino acids. CDR3 protein: CASSPSPRTHNEQYF. The DNA for the CDR3 is TGTGCCAGCAGCCCCTCCCCTAGGACGCATAACGAGCAGTACTTC.